This entry lists 3 T cell receptor beta chains sequenced from one sample in a study of tissue T cells after allogeneic stem cell transplantation. Specified time point: mouse harvest day 7 after allogeneic transplant. Mouse grafts combined 10^7 T-cell-depleted bone marrow cells with 10^6 splenic CD5+ T cells. TCRdb keeps only in-frame clones here, not all; method: immunoSEQ multiplex PCR. The profile shows more than 5,500 clones, approximately 42% of them singletons. Source material: skin. The receptor source for this set is a female BALB/c mouse given C57BL/6 T cells with graft-versus-host disease after an allogeneic hematopoietic cell transplant.

Concerning this clone itself: Gene names and germline refer to mouse. The missing CDR3 end, 1 residue past where the read stops, is filled in from the germline J gene. The chain uses TRBV26 and TRBJ2-5, with a weak D call TRBD2 (6 bases). V lost 0 bases to trimming and J lost 2 bases, with 6 bases between them. Germline lookup yields CDR1 KGHPV and CDR2 FQNQEV (reference sequence). The CDR3 has 14 amino acids. CDR3 DNA (partial): TGTGCCAGCAGTCTGTCCTGGGGCCAAGACACCCAGTAC. Its protein product is CASSLSWGQDTQY. The full CDR3 is CASSLSWGQDTQYF.

Points on this clone: The germline and genes are mouse ones. The read terminates 1 residue before the CDR3 end, so the remaining end is supplied by the germline J gene. The chain combines TRBV26 with TRBJ1-1; D is possibly TRBD1 (6 bases). V was shortened by 4 bases and J by 5 bases, with 8 bases between the two germline ends. CDR3 length: 12 residues. CDR1 is KGHPV, CDR2 FQNQEV, per germline (reference sequence). Incomplete CDR3 DNA: TGTGCCAGCAGTCCTCAGGGGACAGAAGTCTTC. It translates to CASSPQGTEVF. The whole CDR3 protein reads CASSPQGTEVFF.

Notes on this clone: The germline and genes are mouse ones. The read is 1 residue too short to cover the CDR3 end, so that end is filled in from the germline J gene. The V call is TRBV13-2, the J call TRBJ2-4; 7 bases fit TRBD2. The CDR3 covers 13 residues. The junction had 3 bases not matched to a gene; V was cut back by 1 base and J by 7 bases. The germline gives CDR1 NNHNN, CDR2 SYGAGS (reference sequence). CDR3 bases read: TGTGCCAGCGGTGATCTGGGGGAGGACACCTTGTAC. It is translated as CASGDLGEDTLY. The full CDR3 protein is CASGDLGEDTLYF.